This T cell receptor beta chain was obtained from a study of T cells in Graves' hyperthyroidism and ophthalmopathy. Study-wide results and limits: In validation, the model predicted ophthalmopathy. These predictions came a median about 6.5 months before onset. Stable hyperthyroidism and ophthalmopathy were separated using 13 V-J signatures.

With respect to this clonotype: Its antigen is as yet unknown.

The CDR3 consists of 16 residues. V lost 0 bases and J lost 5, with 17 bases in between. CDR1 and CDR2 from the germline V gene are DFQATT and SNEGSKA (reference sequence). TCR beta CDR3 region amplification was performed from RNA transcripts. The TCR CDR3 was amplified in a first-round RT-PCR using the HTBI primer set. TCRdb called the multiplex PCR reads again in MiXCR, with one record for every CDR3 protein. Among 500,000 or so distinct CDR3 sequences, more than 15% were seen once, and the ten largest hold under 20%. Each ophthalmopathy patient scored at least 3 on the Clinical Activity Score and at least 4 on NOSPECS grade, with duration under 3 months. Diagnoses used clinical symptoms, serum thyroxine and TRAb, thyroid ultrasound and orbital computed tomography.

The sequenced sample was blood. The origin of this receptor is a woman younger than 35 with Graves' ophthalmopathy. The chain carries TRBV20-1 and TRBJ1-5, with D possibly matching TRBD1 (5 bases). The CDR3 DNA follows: TGCAGTGCTAGAGATCCTCGGCAGGGTAGTTATCAGCCCCAGCATTTT. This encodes CSARDPRQGSYQPQHF.